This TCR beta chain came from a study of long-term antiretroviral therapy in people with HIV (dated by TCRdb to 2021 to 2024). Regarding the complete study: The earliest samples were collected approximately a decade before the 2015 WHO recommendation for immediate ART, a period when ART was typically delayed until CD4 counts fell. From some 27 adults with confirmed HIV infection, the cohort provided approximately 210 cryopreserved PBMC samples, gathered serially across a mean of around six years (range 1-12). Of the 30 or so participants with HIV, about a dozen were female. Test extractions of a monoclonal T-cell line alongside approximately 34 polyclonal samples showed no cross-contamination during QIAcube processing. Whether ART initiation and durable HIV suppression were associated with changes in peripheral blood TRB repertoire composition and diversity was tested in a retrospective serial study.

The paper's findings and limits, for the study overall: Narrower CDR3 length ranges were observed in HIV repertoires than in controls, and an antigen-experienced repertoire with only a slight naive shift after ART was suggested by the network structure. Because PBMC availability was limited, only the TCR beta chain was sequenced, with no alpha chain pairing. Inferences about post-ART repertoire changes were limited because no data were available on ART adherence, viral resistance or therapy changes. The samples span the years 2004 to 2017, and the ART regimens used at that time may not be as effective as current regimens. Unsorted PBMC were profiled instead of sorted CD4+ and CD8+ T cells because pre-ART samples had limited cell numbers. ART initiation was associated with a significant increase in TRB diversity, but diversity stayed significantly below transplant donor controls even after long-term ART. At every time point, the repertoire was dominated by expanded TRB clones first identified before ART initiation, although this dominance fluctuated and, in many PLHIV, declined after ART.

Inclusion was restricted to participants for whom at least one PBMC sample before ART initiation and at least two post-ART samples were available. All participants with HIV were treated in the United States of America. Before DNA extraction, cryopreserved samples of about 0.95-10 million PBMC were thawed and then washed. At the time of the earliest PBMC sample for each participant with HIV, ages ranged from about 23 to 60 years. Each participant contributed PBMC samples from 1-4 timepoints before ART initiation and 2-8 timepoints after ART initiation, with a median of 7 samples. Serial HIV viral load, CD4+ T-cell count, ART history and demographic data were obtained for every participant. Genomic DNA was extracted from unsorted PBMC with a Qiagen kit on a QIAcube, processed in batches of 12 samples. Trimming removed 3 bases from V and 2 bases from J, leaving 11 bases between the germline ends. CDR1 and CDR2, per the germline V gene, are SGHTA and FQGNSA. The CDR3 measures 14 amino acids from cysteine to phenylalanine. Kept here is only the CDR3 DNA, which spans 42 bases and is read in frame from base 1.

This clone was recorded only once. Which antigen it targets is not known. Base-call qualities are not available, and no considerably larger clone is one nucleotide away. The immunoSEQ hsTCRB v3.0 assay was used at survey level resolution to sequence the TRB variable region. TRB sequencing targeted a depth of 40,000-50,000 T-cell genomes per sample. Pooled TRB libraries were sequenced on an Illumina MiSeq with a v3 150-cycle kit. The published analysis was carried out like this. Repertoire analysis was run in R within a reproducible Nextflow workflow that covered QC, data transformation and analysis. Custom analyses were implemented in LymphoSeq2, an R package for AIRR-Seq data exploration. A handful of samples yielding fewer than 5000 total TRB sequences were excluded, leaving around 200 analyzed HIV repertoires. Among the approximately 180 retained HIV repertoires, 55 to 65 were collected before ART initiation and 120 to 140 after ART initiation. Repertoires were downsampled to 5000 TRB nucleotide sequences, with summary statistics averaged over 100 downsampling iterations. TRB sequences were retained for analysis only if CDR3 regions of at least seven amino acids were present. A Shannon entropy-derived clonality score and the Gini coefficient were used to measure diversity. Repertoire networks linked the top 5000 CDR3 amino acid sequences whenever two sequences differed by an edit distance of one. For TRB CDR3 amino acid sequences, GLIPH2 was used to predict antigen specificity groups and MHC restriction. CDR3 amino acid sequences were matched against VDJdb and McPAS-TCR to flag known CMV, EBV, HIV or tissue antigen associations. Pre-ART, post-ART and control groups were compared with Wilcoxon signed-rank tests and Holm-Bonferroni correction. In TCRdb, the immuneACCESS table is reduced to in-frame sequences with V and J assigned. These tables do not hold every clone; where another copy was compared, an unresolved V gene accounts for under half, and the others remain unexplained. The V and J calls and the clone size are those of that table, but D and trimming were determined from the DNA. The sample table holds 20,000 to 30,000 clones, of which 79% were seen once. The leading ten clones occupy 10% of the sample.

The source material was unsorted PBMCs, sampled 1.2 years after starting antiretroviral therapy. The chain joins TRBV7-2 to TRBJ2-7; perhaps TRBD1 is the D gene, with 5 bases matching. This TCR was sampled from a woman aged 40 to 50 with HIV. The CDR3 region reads CASSFETGTYEQYF. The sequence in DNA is TGTGCCAGCAGCTTCGAAACAGGTACCTACGAGCAGTACTTC.